This entry lists 18 T cell receptor beta chains sequenced from one sample in a study of shared clonotypes between healthy human individuals. Sequencing used immunoSEQ multiplex PCR; TCRdb keeps in-frame clones, though not all of them. Of about 1,500,000 clones in the sample, roughly 97% were seen once. The sample comprised naive CD4+ T cells sorted from blood. The subset denotes: CD45RA+ positively selected. Source of these receptors: a man aged 30 to 39 in good health.

The J gene is TRBJ2-1, the V gene TRBV4-1; 9 bases match TRBD2. V shed 1 base, J shed 4 bases, and the junction held 5 bases outside the gene matches. The CDR3 loop spans 16 amino acids. The germline gives CDR1 MGHRA, CDR2 YSYEKL. CDR3 sequence reads: CASSQGASGTYNEQFF. The CDR3 DNA sequence: TGCGCCAGCAGCCAAGGGGCTAGCGGGACATACAATGAGCAGTTCTTC.

V and J are TRBV5-6 and TRBJ2-3; D is undetermined. From germline, CDR1 is SGHDT and CDR2 YYEEEE. V was cut by 1 base and J by 2 bases, with 11 bases left in between. The CDR3 spans 15 residues. CDR3 DNA sequence: TGTGCCAGCAGCTTGCGTCCTAGTTCCACAGATACGCAGTATTTT. It is translated as CASSLRPSSTDTQYF.

This chain uses TRBV29-1 with TRBJ2-1; tentatively, D is TRBD2 (5 bases). Per germline, CDR1 SQVTM and CDR2 ANQGSEA. This CDR3 contains 14 residues. V was clipped by 6 bases and J by 8 bases, with 20 bases between them. This CDR3 reads CSVSGGRGFDEQFF. In nucleotides, the CDR3 is TGCAGCGTCTCCGGCGGGCGAGGGTTCGATGAGCAGTTCTTC.

The chain has TRBV9 and TRBJ2-3, with 8 bases lining up with TRBD1. This CDR3 spans 21 amino acids. The V and J ends lost 1 base and 4 bases, in that order; junction bases with no gene match: 23. Germline assignment: CDR1 SGDLS and CDR2 YYNGEE. The DNA of the CDR3 is TGTGCCAGCAGCGTAAACCCCCCGTCCGGCTGGGCGGGACAGGTACCAGATACGCAGTATTTT. This encodes CASSVNPPSGWAGQVPDTQYF.

The V call is TRBV18, the J call TRBJ2-3; D is tentatively TRBD1 or TRBD2 (5 bases each). Germline V CDR1 and CDR2: KGHSH, LQKENI. The CDR3 consists of 13 residues. Trimming took 3 bases from V and 6 from J, leaving 10 bases between them. CDR3 in amino acids: CASSPGTPDTQYF. In nucleotides, the CDR3 is TGTGCCAGCTCACCTGGGACCCCCGATACGCAGTATTTT.

The rearrangement joins TRBV7-2 to TRBJ1-4, with D uncertain. The CDR3 length is 16 residues. Germline CDR1 is SGHTA and CDR2 is FQGNSA. With 2 bases removed from V and 7 bases from J, the gap between germline ends came to 17 bases. In DNA form, the CDR3 reads TGTGCCAGCAGCTTACCGGGGTCGGTAGTGGGTGAAAAACTGTTTTTT. Protein: CASSLPGSVVGEKLFF.

This chain connects TRBV18 to TRBJ1-1; D gene unclear. The ends were cut back, 3 bases at V and 4 bases at J, with 18 bases in the middle. The CDR3 consists of 16 residues. The germline CDR1 and CDR2 sequences are KGHSH and LQKENI. The DNA of the CDR3 is TGTGCCAGCTCACCCGGGGTGAGGAGTTTAGGCACTGAAGCTTTCTTT. Protein product: CASSPGVRSLGTEAFF.

This chain uses TRBV5-1 with TRBJ1-2; 7 bases align to TRBD1. The CDR3 sequence is 13 residues long. Unmatched junction bases numbered 3, after V lost 4 bases and J lost 3 bases. The V gene's germline CDR1 is SGHRS and CDR2 YFSETQ. The CDR3 region has the DNA TGCGCCAGCAGCGTGCAGGGGGACTATGGCTACACCTTC. This sequence encodes CASSVQGDYGYTF.

The rearrangement uses TRBV9 and TRBJ2-1, with D perhaps given as TRBD1 or TRBD2 (5 bases each). CDR1 and CDR2 from the germline V gene are SGDLS and YYNGEE. The CDR3 sequence is 18 residues long. The ends were cut back, 2 bases at V and 0 bases at J, with 18 bases in the middle. The DNA for the CDR3 is TGTGCCAGCAGCGTGGGGCCGCCTAGCATATACTCCTACAATGAGCAGTTCTTC. Translated: CASSVGPPSIYSYNEQFF.

A single count supports this clone. V gene TRBV11-2 combines with J gene TRBJ2-4; a weak D match, TRBD1 (6 bases). V shed 3 bases and J shed 2 bases, with 14 bases lying between them. The CDR3 extends over 16 amino acids. The V gene's germline CDR1 is SGHAT and CDR2 FQNNGV. CDR3 sequence: CASSFTGSWSKNIQYF. CDR3 DNA sequence: TGTGCCAGCAGCTTCACAGGGTCGTGGTCCAAAAACATTCAGTACTTC.

The count of this clone is one. This chain uses TRBV10-3 with TRBJ2-7; tentative D call: TRBD2 (6 bases). The CDR3 length is 16 residues. Germline V gene sequence: CDR1 ENHRY, CDR2 SYGVKD. Trimming pared 6 bases from V and 4 bases from J, leaving 22 bases between. The CDR3 bases are TGTGCCATCAGGGAGGGCCCGGGACTGGCGACATACGAGCAGTACTTC. Its protein product is CAIREGPGLATYEQYF.

This chain joins TRBV11-2 and TRBJ2-7, with D uncertain. CDR3 length: 13 residues. The V end was cut by 8 bases, the J end by 3 bases, with 14 bases between. Germline CDR1 SGHAT, CDR2 FQNNGV. CDR3 nucleotide sequence: TGTGCCAGCGCCCTATCGGGCCACTACGAGCAGTACTTC. Translated, it gives CASALSGHYEQYF.

This rearrangement joins TRBV5-5 to TRBJ1-1, with a tentative D call TRBD1 (5 bases). With 1 base removed from V and 4 bases from J, the gap between germline ends came to 8 bases. This CDR3 spans 13 amino acids. Looked up from germline, CDR1 is SGHKS and CDR2 is YYEKEE (reference sequence). The CDR3 loop reads CASSLSGTTEAFF. In nucleotides, the CDR3 is TGTGCCAGCAGCTTGTCGGGGACCACTGAAGCTTTCTTT.

V is TRBV6-1 and J is TRBJ2-1; TRBD2 matches at 11 bases. CDR3 size: 17 residues. Germline V lookup: CDR1 MNHNS, CDR2 SASEGT. The V gene end was trimmed by 3 bases and the J gene end by 8 bases; junction bases not matched to a gene: 12. The CDR3 DNA sequence: TGTGCCAGCAGTGAGTGGGAACTAGCGGGAGCTACGGATGAGCAGTTCTTC. Translating it yields CASSEWELAGATDEQFF.

The chain couples TRBV19 to TRBJ1-4, with D tentatively TRBD1 (5 bases). CDR1 and CDR2 (germline): LNHDA, SQIVND (reference sequence). The CDR3 spans 15 residues. V was trimmed by 4 bases and J by 0 bases, leaving 9 bases between them. The CDR3: CASSRGRATNEKLFF. CDR3 bases: TGTGCCAGTAGTAGGGGACGTGCAACTAATGAAAAACTGTTTTTT.

This chain links TRBV27 with TRBJ2-7; a possible D gene is TRBD1 (6 bases). The CDR3 is 15 amino acids. Germline CDR1 and CDR2: MNHEY and SMNVEV (reference sequence). V was cut by 2 bases and J by 2 bases, with 13 bases left in between. The DNA for the CDR3 is TGTGCCAGCAGTTTAGGCGTGCCAGGGGCCTACGAGCAGTACTTC. This translates into CASSLGVPGAYEQYF.

The chain uses TRBV27 and TRBJ1-2, with 10 nucleotides matching TRBD1. The ends lost 6 bases at V and 8 bases at J; junction bases unmatched: 12. CDR1 and CDR2 from the germline V gene are MNHEY and SMNVEV (reference sequence). CDR3 length: 15 amino acids. The CDR3 reads CASRPPGQGLQGYTF. The CDR3 bases are TGTGCCAGCAGACCTCCGGGACAGGGGCTTCAGGGCTACACCTTC.

This chain uses TRBV19 with TRBJ2-7, with 10 bases identical to TRBD1. CDR3 length: 15 residues. Trimming removed 7 bases from V and 5 bases from J; junction bases left unmatched: 11. Germline lookup yields CDR1 LNHDA and CDR2 SQIVND (reference sequence). The DNA of the CDR3 is TGTGCCAGTAACCACTTGGACAGGGGGAGGCACGAGCAGTACTTC. Translation gives CASNHLDRGRHEQYF. Full variable domain (remainder filled in from reference TRBV19 and TRBJ2-7): DGGITQSPKYLFRKEGQNVTLSCEQNLNHDAMYWYRQDPGQGLRLIYYSQIVNDFQKGDIAEGYSVSREKKESFPLTVTSAQKNPTAFYLCASNHLDRGRHEQYFGPGTRLTVT.